This TCR beta chain was captured by sequencing in a study of cytomegalovirus exposure and HLA in healthy donors (dated by TCRdb to between 2016 and 2019). The study in broad terms: In an earlier analysis of 587 of the donors, 250 to 300 Gb of sequence data and just under 120 million unique TCR beta sequences from roughly 180 million T cells were reported. Among 350 to 400 genotyped donors of the cohort, an average of 235,054 unique TCR beta nucleotide sequences were sequenced per donor, 15% to 20% of them non-productive. Because of strong linkage in the cohort, roughly five DR-DQ haplotypes were treated as single units for association and clustering. To study patterns of TCR occurrence, a later analysis re-analyzed previously published TCR beta repertoires from around 700 donors and added high-resolution HLA genotyping. To predict cytomegalovirus infection status, the study combined high-throughput TCR immunosequencing, statistical association of individual TCRs with disease status, and machine learning. A later genetic analysis used genome-wide SNP genotypes for about 60% of the roughly 700 donors, treating that subset as a discovery cohort. The study profiled the T cell repertoires of 550 to 700 subjects by immunosequencing and related them to cytomegalovirus serostatus. About 280 gigabases of sequencing data and 78 million or so unique TCR sequences were included in an early release covering under 650 HLA-typed donors. An earlier analysis of approximately 640 of the donors applied high-throughput TCR beta sequencing to assess whether each TCR beta V gene segment acted as functional or pseudogenic. Among the roughly 400 genotyped donors, roughly 80% belonged to the genetic ancestry cluster associated with self-reported Caucasian donors. HLA typing covered class I and class II loci at four-digit resolution. Rather than using new phenotypic data, the later analysis identified candidate immune exposures from TCR beta sequences and from how often those sequences occurred across donors. The number of donors typed differed by locus, with 629-630 for A, B, C, DRB1 and DQB1, around 520 for DQA1, approximately 580 for DPA1, and roughly 450 for DPB1. The aim of the study was to test whether cataloging public T cell receptors could identify signatures of past pathogen exposure. Donor age, sex, ethnicity and CMV serostatus were compiled together with the repertoire data. Besides the first cohort of about 730 subjects, a separate validation cohort made up of 120 different subjects was used. Every discovery cohort repertoire had been produced on one sequencing platform. Results the study describes overall, beyond this receptor: The 87-base-pair reads could not distinguish some IMGT-functional V segments, including TRBV6-2 and TRBV6-3, so those segments were excluded. A further reported finding was that TCR beta sequences accurately predicted the HLA-A and HLA-B alleles for most subjects in the first cohort. A later analysis found that HLA-associated TCR beta chains were more clonally expanded and had lower generation probabilities than equally common non-associated chains. An association between a missense DCLRE1C variant and V-gene and J-gene trimming of TCR beta chains was found in a later genetic analysis and replicated in an independent cohort. The authors suggested that the approach could potentially be extended to other disease states and immunological phenotypes. For the cohort, immune exposure information was limited to CMV serostatus. The classifier was reported to diagnose cytomegalovirus status with high specificity and sensitivity in both the original cohort and the validation cohort. Specific HLA alleles were associated with 16,951 TCR beta sequences at a false discovery rate of 0.05 in a later analysis. Several of the top co-occurrence clusters appeared to be linked to parvovirus B19, influenza, CMV and Epstein-Barr virus, according to a later analysis. In an earlier analysis of several hundred of the donors, most TCR beta V segments were observed in productive rearrangements about 90% or about 30% of the time, broadly matching IMGT annotations. When HLA alleles, especially DR and DQ, strongly co-occurred, attributing TCR associations to individual alleles was difficult. The earlier analysis of 587 of the donors excluded about 16 rarely observed V segments, including chromosome 9 orphons, because counts were too low. According to a later analysis, TCR association rates differed among HLA loci, with DRB1 alleles showing the most associated TCRs and HLA-C alleles showing the fewest. Linkage disequilibrium might explain the correlated functional status among segregating V segments, but an unknown experimental factor could not be ruled out. A later analysis found that most CMV-associated TCR beta chains appeared HLA-restricted, with HLA associations seemingly driven largely by CMV exposure. Most TCR sequences were seen in very few donors, while some public TCRs were found in many individuals. A group of highly shared sequence variants was considered likely to be a technical artifact of the sequencing pipeline. Because HLA typing was missing for some donors at each locus, association tests included only the typed subset. The study listed 164 TCR beta chains as associated with cytomegalovirus. A later genetic analysis reported fewer N-insertions in productive TCRs among donors in an Asian-associated ancestry cluster than the roughly 620-donor mean. In vitro tests confirmed that three of the cytomegalovirus-associated TCR beta chains recognize cytomegalovirus antigens. This cohort had only TCR beta chains sequenced, and the lack of alpha or paired-chain data limited which features could be detected. Sequencing depth was assumed to be roughly uniform across donors in the presence/absence analyses, though that assumption may not hold.

This clone showed up just a few times. Its cognate antigen has yet to be identified. Per-base qualities were not stored, and no clone one base away is much larger. V is cut by 3 bases and J by 3 bases, and the space between the germline ends is 8 bases. The CDR3 starts with the cysteine, ends with the phenylalanine, and has 14 residues. The DNA shown is the 42-base CDR3, in frame from base 1. The germline V gene (reference sequence) sets CDR1 to SEHNR and CDR2 to FQNEAQ. The cohort comprised 666 healthy bone marrow donors. At the time of sampling, all cohort members were nominally healthy, though unrecorded immune exposures were likely present. The donor was CMV seronegative and was included in the group of a few hundred seronegative cohort members. Each donor provided a peripheral blood sample, and peripheral blood mononuclear cells were used for TCR beta sequencing. Genomic DNA was extracted from the blood cell samples with the Qiagen DNeasy Blood Extraction Kit.

Libraries were prepared through the immunoSEQ multiplex PCR assay. A mixture of 60 forward primers for TCR Vbeta segments and 13 reverse primers for TCR Jbeta segments was used in the multiplex PCR. The CDR3 region of rearranged TCR beta genes was amplified from genomic DNA with a multiplex PCR assay. On the Illumina HiSeq System, the amplified TCR beta libraries were sequenced as 87-base-pair reads. The published analysis was carried out like this. In a later analysis, roughly 80 million unique TCR beta chains were counted across the approximately 640 repertoires, and around 10 million of these chains were shared by at least two donors. Raw reads were error-corrected and collapsed into unique sequences with a nearest-neighbor algorithm that merged closely related sequences to remove PCR and sequencing errors. CDR3 sequences were aligned to IMGT reference sequences to assign V, D and J gene segments. Each retained sequence needed at least a six-nucleotide match to both a V gene segment and a J gene segment. A rearrangement was called productive if the CDR3 had no stop codons and remained in frame with V and J, and every other rearrangement was called non-productive. Following IMGT convention, CDR3 was defined as the stretch from the second conserved V-encoded cysteine to the conserved J-encoded phenylalanine. The earlier analysis of approximately 590 of the donors excluded any sequence lacking an unambiguous match to a single V gene segment. An earlier analysis of around 600 of the donors classified V segments as functional when productive rearrangements were above 56.7% and as segregating when the standard deviation between donors was above 5%. To diagnose cytomegalovirus status from the catalog of TCR beta chain sequences, a statistical classification framework was built. V and J gene assignment, in a later analysis, came from comparing TCR nucleotide sequences with IMGT/GENE-DB human TR gene sequences. A later analysis assigned CDR3 sequences and most-parsimonious VDJ recombination scenarios with the TCRdist pipeline. In a later analysis, every TCR beta chain was defined by the combination of its CDR3 amino acid sequence and its V-gene family, and reads without a unique V-gene family were dropped. In a later analysis, 450 to 600 highly shared, low-generation-probability nucleotide sequences were removed to address suspected cross-contamination and a sequencing artifact. A later analysis calculated a clonal expansion index for each public chain from normalized within-repertoire ranks of inferred template counts. In a later analysis, generation probabilities were computed with a VDJ recombination model fitted to out-of-frame rearrangements, and the resulting probabilities were checked against IGoR. A later analysis scored TCR-TCR, TCR-HLA and TCR-CMV co-occurrence with hypergeometric tests, applying a repertoire-size bias correction to TCR pairs. In a later analysis, false discovery rates were estimated by permuting HLA or CMV assignments 20 times. A later analysis grouped co-occurring TCRs with DBSCAN, adding TCRdist sequence similarity when clustering within HLA-allele-positive subsets. Repertoires with fewer than 30,000 or more than 120,000 public chains, plus five repertoires with anomalous nucleotide sharing, were excluded from co-occurrence clustering. This is the immuneACCESS table as TCRdb keeps it, with only in-frame sequences that have V and J called. A part of the clones is gone; compared with another copy, unresolved V genes explain less than half, and the rest is unexplained. V and J calls and clone size are those listed in that table; D and trimming were worked out from the DNA. This sample lists fewer than 140,000 clones; 65% to 75% were detected once. The ten largest clones capture less than 3% of the sample.

The TCR originated in a female donor in good health and CMV-seronegative. The V and J genes are TRBV7-9 and TRBJ2-2; tentative D gene TRBD2, with 6 bases matching. Sequenced input: PBMCs. The CDR3 loop reads CASSLGLYTGELFF. The DNA reads as follows: TGTGCCAGCAGCTTGGGACTTTACACCGGGGAGCTGTTTTTT.